Below are 14 T cell receptor beta chains sequenced from a single sample in a study of cytotoxic CD8 clonotypes in ibrutinib-treated CLL. The repertoire was sequenced with immunoSEQ multiplex PCR; TCRdb's copy has only in-frame clones and lacks some. The sample holds around 33,000 clones, about 70% seen once. The specimen was PBMCs, collected before ibrutinib treatment. All receptors come from a human donor with chronic lymphocytic leukemia.

The J gene is TRBJ2-7, the V gene TRBV18; the match to TRBD2 covers 7 bases. V lost 3 bases, J lost 3 bases, and 2 bases stayed unmatched. The CDR3 sequence is 13 residues long. Germline assignment: CDR1 KGHSH and CDR2 LQKENI. The CDR3 is CASSPRDYYEQYF. In nucleotides, the CDR3 is TGTGCCAGCTCACCCCGGGACTACTACGAGCAGTACTTC.

This chain connects TRBV5-1 to TRBJ2-7, with 8 bases fitting TRBD2. The CDR3 totals 15 residues. Germline values: CDR1 SGHRS, CDR2 YFSETQ. The trim removed 0 bases at V and 1 base at J, leaving 3 bases unmatched. The CDR3 loop reads CASSLVPSGSYEQYF. In DNA, the CDR3 is TGCGCCAGCAGCTTGGTTCCTAGCGGGTCCTACGAGCAGTACTTC.

The chain has TRBV5-1 and TRBJ1-1, with TRBD1 as a possible D gene (5 bases). Germline V CDR1 and CDR2: SGHRS, YFSETQ. The V end lost 4 bases, the J end lost 4 bases, and 14 bases lay between the germline ends. This CDR3 has 14 residues. The CDR3 coding sequence is TGCGCCAGCAGCCAGGGTATTGAGGGCACTGAAGCTTTCTTT. Protein sequence: CASSQGIEGTEAFF.

V usage is TRBV7-2 and J usage is TRBJ2-3; D may be TRBD2 (6 bases). V lost 1 base and J lost 5, with 7 bases in between. This CDR3 has 13 residues. Germline lookup yields CDR1 SGHTA and CDR2 FQGNSA. As DNA, the CDR3 is TGTGCCAGCAGCTTAGGGAGGGGAGATACGCAGTATTTT. Translated: CASSLGRGDTQYF.

This clone has more than one count but fewer than ten. The rearrangement uses TRBV25-1 and TRBJ2-7; D is possibly TRBD1 (6 bases). The ends were cut back, 8 bases at V and 4 bases at J, with 15 bases in the middle. This CDR3 has 13 residues. Germline V gene data show CDR1 as MGHDK and CDR2 as SYGVNS. CDR3 sequence (DNA): TGTGCCAGCGGACGGGACACGGTATACGAGCAGTACTTC. Translation gives CASGRDTVYEQYF.

The chain combines TRBV7-2 with TRBJ2-3, with D possibly being TRBD2 (6 bases). V lost 5 bases, J lost 2 bases, and 17 bases lay in between. Germline V gene sequence: CDR1 SGHTA, CDR2 FQGNSA. The CDR3 covers 16 residues. The chain's CDR3 is CASSPYAGGLTDTQYF. The CDR3 bases are TGTGCCAGCAGCCCTTATGCCGGAGGGCTCACAGATACGCAGTATTTT.

This clone was picked up one time. The chain has TRBV29-1 and TRBJ2-1, with no clear D. V lost 2 bases and J lost 7, with 15 bases in between. The CDR3 runs 14 residues. Germline CDR1 and CDR2: SQVTM and ANQGSEA. CDR3 DNA sequence: TGCAGCGTTGAATCGCGGCAGGATGGGAATGAGCAGTTCTTC. Translating it yields CSVESRQDGNEQFF.

V and J are TRBV10-3 and TRBJ2-2, with D tentatively TRBD1 or TRBD2 (5 bases each). The CDR3 spans 15 residues. Germline V CDR1 and CDR2: ENHRY, SYGVKD. V dropped 9 bases and J dropped 1 base, with 15 bases sitting between them. The CDR3 protein is CAIRPGRENTGELFF. The CDR3 nucleotides are TGTGCCATTAGACCGGGACGGGAGAACACCGGGGAGCTGTTTTTT.

The chain employs TRBV25-1 and TRBJ2-7; D gene unclear. The CDR3 totals 11 residues. V was shortened by 3 bases and J by 4 bases, with 4 bases between the two germline ends. Germline CDR1 is MGHDK and CDR2 is SYGVNS. CDR3 nucleotides: TGTGCCAGCAGTGATTGGTACGAGCAGTACTTC. It specifies CASSDWYEQYF.

The rearrangement uses TRBV5-1 and TRBJ2-1; D is uncertain. Per the germline V gene, CDR1 is SGHRS and CDR2 is YFSETQ. This CDR3 spans 15 amino acids. The V end lost 1 base, the J end lost 1 base, and 9 bases lay between the germline ends. This CDR3 reads CASSLSGGSYNEQFF. CDR3 DNA sequence: TGCGCCAGCAGCTTGTCGGGTGGGTCCTACAATGAGCAGTTCTTC.

This chain joins TRBV5-1 and TRBJ2-2, with D perhaps matching TRBD1 (6 bases). CDR3 length equals 14 residues. The V and J ends lost 4 bases and 1 base respectively, with 8 bases between them. The germline CDR1 and CDR2 sequences are SGHRS and YFSETQ. CDR3 residues: CASSRQENTGELFF. The CDR3 DNA reads TGCGCCAGCAGCCGACAGGAGAACACCGGGGAGCTGTTTTTT.

This chain links TRBV11-2 with TRBJ1-5; no reliable D call. Germline-derived CDR1 and CDR2 are SGHAT and FQNNGV. The CDR3 is 13 residues long. V lost 2 bases and J lost 7, with 9 bases in between. The CDR3 sequence is CASSLQDRQPQHF. The DNA of the CDR3 is TGTGCCAGCAGCTTACAGGATAGGCAGCCCCAGCATTTT.

The chain has TRBV28 and TRBJ2-5, with D possibly being TRBD2 (6 bases). Deletions cut 3 bases from V and 8 bases from J, with 16 bases between. Germline V lookup: CDR1 MDHEN, CDR2 SYDVKM. The CDR3 is 14 amino acids. The CDR3 loop reads CASSFPGGATTQYF. CDR3 nucleotides: TGTGCCAGCAGTTTCCCAGGAGGGGCAACTACCCAGTACTTC.

The rearrangement links TRBV28 to TRBJ1-6; 7 bases are shared with TRBD1. CDR1 is MDHEN, CDR2 SYDVKM, per germline. Germline trimming cut 3 bases from V and 1 base from J; bases unmatched to any gene: 6. This CDR3 comprises 17 residues. The DNA of the CDR3 is TGTGCCAGCAGTTTGACCCAGGGGGAATCCTATAATTCACCCCTCCACTTT. This gives the protein CASSLTQGESYNSPLHF.